The 8 T cell receptor beta chains reported below all come from one sample, sequenced in a study of cytomegalovirus exposure and HLA in healthy donors. The data were produced by immunoSEQ multiplex PCR, yet TCRdb's version contains in-frame clones alone and is incomplete. The profile shows fewer than 85,000 clones, around 96% of them singletons. The specimen was PBMCs. The receptors shown here come from a woman between 18 and 29 years old in good health and CMV-seronegative.

The chain recombines TRBV7-8 with TRBJ1-2, with 7 bases identical to TRBD1. This CDR3 contains 14 residues. Germline V gene sequence: CDR1 SGHVS, CDR2 FQNEAQ. V dropped 1 base and J dropped 5; count of bases not matched to a gene: 4. Written as DNA, the CDR3 is TGTGCCAGCAGCTTAGTAGGGGGCGGGTATGGCTACACCTTC. It is translated as CASSLVGGGYGYTF.

The chain links TRBV2 to TRBJ2-7; 8 nucleotides align to TRBD1. Germline CDR1 SNHLY, CDR2 FYNNEI. The J segment lost 5 bases and the V segment lost 8 bases, leaving 5 bases of the junction unmatched. This CDR3 has 12 amino acids. In DNA, the CDR3 is TGTGCCAGCTCAGGACAGGGCCACGAGCAGTACTTC. Translation: CASSGQGHEQYF.

The chain links TRBV16 to TRBJ2-1, with D tentatively TRBD1 (7 bases). From germline, CDR1 is KGHSY and CDR2 FQNENV. The CDR3 consists of 14 residues. Deletions cut 6 bases from V and 6 bases from J, with 15 bases between. Here the CDR3 DNA reads TGTGCCAGCAGGCCAGGGGGGACGTTCAATGAGCAGTTCTTC. This gives the protein CASRPGGTFNEQFF.

The chain uses TRBV18 and TRBJ1-1; D is possibly TRBD1 (6 bases). Germline V CDR1 and CDR2: KGHSH, LQKENI. Trimming removed 3 bases from V and 5 bases from J, with 16 bases in between. The CDR3 runs to 15 residues. In nucleotides, the CDR3 is TGTGCCAGCTCACCTGCGGGGGCGGTTGAGACTGAAGCTTTCTTT. Protein product: CASSPAGAVETEAFF.

The chain combines TRBV5-6 with TRBJ1-1; D may be TRBD1 (6 bases). The V gene lost 1 base and the J gene lost 4 bases, with 11 bases spanning the gap. This CDR3 is built from 14 residues. Germline V gives CDR1 SGHDT, CDR2 YYEEEE. CDR3: CASSLPSRGTEAFF. The CDR3 DNA reads as TGTGCCAGCAGCTTGCCGTCCAGGGGCACTGAAGCTTTCTTT.

The rearrangement joins TRBV2 to TRBJ2-4, with D tentatively TRBD1 (6 bases). The CDR3 is 13 residues long. The germline gives CDR1 SNHLY, CDR2 FYNNEI. Trimming cost V 9 bases and J 6 bases, with 15 bases left between them. Here the CDR3 reads CASVQGGINIQYF. The CDR3 region has the DNA TGTGCCAGTGTACAGGGTGGAATAAACATTCAGTACTTC.

J is TRBJ2-2 and V is TRBV29-1; D perhaps matches TRBD2 (5 bases). The CDR3 is made up of 14 amino acids. CDR1 and CDR2 from the germline V gene are SQVTM and ANQGSEA. Trimming shortened V by 4 bases and J by 1 base, and 10 bases separated the two germline ends. The CDR3 loop reads CSVVGRMNTGELFF. CDR3 bases: TGCAGCGTTGTAGGGAGAATGAACACCGGGGAGCTGTTTTTT.

As for this clone: An end of the junction differs from the germline gene, which may be a read error. V and J are TRBV15 and TRBJ2-5; perhaps TRBD2 as D (6 bases). The CDR3 spans 14 residues. CDR1 and CDR2 (germline): LNHNV, YYDKDF (reference sequence). The CDR3 protein is CATSRDLGSESFHF. The CDR3, as DNA: TGTGCCACCAGCAGAGATCTCGGGAGCGAATCCTTCCACTTC.